This T cell receptor beta chain was documented in a study of T cells in Graves' hyperthyroidism and ophthalmopathy. Study-level findings and limits: Ophthalmopathy was predicted by the model a median of 6.5 months ahead of onset.

TCR beta CDR3 region amplification was performed from RNA transcripts. Researchers ran a first-round RT-PCR on the TCR CDR3 using the HTBI primer set. TCRdb redid the calling of the multiplex PCR reads with MiXCR, one entry per CDR3 protein. The table shows a few hundred thousand distinct CDR3 sequences, with under 20% occurring only once. For this clonotype: What it recognizes is unknown. A read error may produce the germline difference seen at one junction end.

CDR3 length: 13 residues. Germline CDR1 and CDR2: MNHEY and SMNVEV (reference sequence). This chain uses TRBV27 with TRBJ2-5, with 9 bases matching TRBD2. This TCR was recovered from a man aged 18 to 30 with Graves' ophthalmopathy. Input material: blood. The CDR3 region is CASNLAGEETQYF. The CDR3 DNA sequence: TGTGCCAGCAATTTAGCGGGGGAAGAGACCCAGTACTTC.